One sample yielded the 32 T cell receptor beta chains listed below, sequenced in a study of blood T cell repertoires in COVID-19. Sequencing was performed with immunoSEQ multiplex PCR; in TCRdb, only in-frame clones are kept and a portion is missing. The sample has roughly 130,000 clones, approximately 89% seen once. Sequencing was carried out using peripheral blood. These receptors all come from a woman aged 60-75 years with acute or convalescent COVID-19.

The V call is TRBV25-1, the J call TRBJ2-7, with 8 bases aligning to TRBD1. Losses at the gene ends were 2 bases for V and 4 bases for J; bases not matched to a gene: 10. This CDR3 contains 16 residues. CDR1 and CDR2 (germline): MGHDK, SYGVNS. The CDR3 nucleotides are TGTGCCAGCAGTGAAGATTGGCAGGGGGCCACTTACGAGCAGTACTTC. Its protein product is CASSEDWQGATYEQYF.

This chain joins TRBV11-2 and TRBJ1-5; unclear D gene. The CDR3 is 15 amino acids. Germline-derived CDR1 and CDR2 are SGHAT and FQNNGV. V gave up 0 bases and J gave up 0 bases, with 6 bases separating them. CDR3 protein: CASSLDTFSNQPQHF. DNA of the CDR3: TGTGCCAGCAGCTTAGACACTTTTAGCAATCAGCCCCAGCATTTT. Complete variable domain (other parts from reference TRBV11-2 and TRBJ1-5): EAGVAQSPRYKIIEKRQSVAFWCNPISGHATLYWYQQILGQGPKLLIQFQNNGVVDDSQLPKDRFSAERLKGVDSTLKIQPAKLEDSAVYLCASSLDTFSNQPQHFGDGTRLSIL.

The rearrangement links TRBV13 to TRBJ2-3; 8 bases map to TRBD2. This CDR3 spans 18 amino acids. V dropped 6 bases and J dropped 5; count of bases not matched to a gene: 19. Germline assignment: CDR1 PRHDT and CDR2 FYEKMQ (reference sequence). The CDR3 nucleotides are TGTGCCAGCAGTCAAAGGGTGGGCAGCGGGAGACGCAGAGATACGCAGTATTTT. Translating gives CASSQRVGSGRRRDTQYF.

J is TRBJ1-1 and V is TRBV3-1 (or the pseudogene TRBV3-2); D possibly corresponds to TRBD1 (6 bases). Germline values: CDR1 LGHDT, CDR2 YNNKEL (reference sequence). The CDR3 contains 15 residues. V shed 2 bases and J shed 9 bases, with 19 bases lying between them. The CDR3 DNA is TGTGCCAGCAGCCAATCAAGGATCGGCAGGGGACAAGCTTTCTTT. This sequence encodes CASSQSRIGRGQAFF.

The chain combines TRBV7-9 with TRBJ1-1, with D perhaps matching TRBD1 (5 bases). The CDR3 spans 16 residues. Per germline, CDR1 SEHNR and CDR2 FQNEAQ (reference sequence). Trimming removed 1 base at V and 6 bases at J, with 18 bases between. CDR3 loop: CASSLDQGFSLPEAFF. The CDR3 nucleotides are TGTGCCAGCAGCTTAGATCAGGGATTCTCCCTTCCTGAAGCTTTCTTT.

The CDR3 reads CASSQELLISGNTIYF. As DNA, the CDR3 is TGTGCCAGCAGCCAAGAGTTACTCATCTCTGGAAACACCATATATTTT. The chain links TRBV3-1 (or the pseudogene TRBV3-2) to TRBJ1-3; no clear D. V shed 0 bases and J shed 0 bases, with 9 bases lying between them. Per the germline V gene, CDR1 is LGHDT and CDR2 is YNNKEL (reference sequence). The CDR3 is made up of 16 amino acids.

The chain employs TRBV7-9 and TRBJ2-1; 15 bases are a match to TRBD2. Germline CDR1 is SEHNR and CDR2 is FQNEAQ (reference sequence). CDR3 length: 18 residues. V shed 3 bases and J 5 bases; nucleotides not matched to a gene: 8. The CDR3 region has the DNA TGTGCCAGCAGCTTTGCCGGACTAGCGGGAGGGGTCCACAATGAGCAGTTCTTC. Protein: CASSFAGLAGGVHNEQFF.

This clone came up once. The chain uses TRBV27 and TRBJ1-1, with 9 bases fitting TRBD1. Germline V gene lookup returns CDR1 MNHEY and CDR2 SMNVEV (reference sequence). With V trimmed by 2 bases and J by 10 bases, 5 bases remained unmatched. This CDR3 region has 13 residues. The chain's CDR3 is CASSLGQGTLAFF. The CDR3, as DNA: TGTGCCAGCAGTTTAGGACAGGGGACTTTAGCTTTCTTT.

The V gene is TRBV29-1, the J gene TRBJ2-3; D unresolved. Germline-derived CDR1 and CDR2 are SQVTM and ANQGSEA. The CDR3 length is 12 residues. Trimming took off 2 bases at V and 2 bases at J, with 5 bases between the two ends. Here the CDR3 DNA reads TGCAGCGTTGAAACTAACACAGATACGCAGTATTTT. It specifies CSVETNTDTQYF.

The chain couples TRBV6-1 to TRBJ2-1; TRBD2 aligns across 13 bases. V shed 2 bases, J shed 6 bases, and the junction held 7 bases outside the gene matches. There are 17 residues in the CDR3. Germline loops: CDR1 MNHNS, CDR2 SASEGT. This CDR3 is CASSEIWTSGSSNEQFF. The CDR3 nucleotides read TGTGCCAGCAGTGAAATCTGGACTAGCGGGAGTAGCAATGAGCAGTTCTTC.

This chain joins TRBV7-9 and TRBJ1-5; 7 nucleotides align to TRBD1. The CDR3 is made up of 14 amino acids. Per the germline V gene, CDR1 is SEHNR and CDR2 is FQNEAQ (reference sequence). V gave up 4 bases and J gave up 3 bases; unmatched junction bases: 3. CDR3 sequence reads: CASSSTGNNQPQHF. CDR3 DNA: TGTGCCAGCAGCTCGACAGGGAACAATCAGCCCCAGCATTTT.

As for this clone: Likely a read error: the CDR3 ends without its conserved phenylalanine or tryptophan. No DNA is shown, since the ends of the CDR3 on it are uncertain; the CDR3 is the one TCRdb lists. The chain uses TRBV21-1 and TRBJ2-7; no check of the table's D call, TRBD2, against the DNA was made. TRBV21-1 is recorded as a pseudogene. Ends included, the CDR3 has 13 residues. CDR3 loop: CASSKCTSGSCLD.

The chain carries TRBV4-2 and TRBJ1-4; the D gene is possibly TRBD1 (5 bases). Trimming removed 0 bases at V and 8 bases at J, with 13 bases between. CDR1 and CDR2 (germline): LGHNA, YNFKEQ. The CDR3 runs 15 residues. The CDR3 DNA is TGTGCCAGCAGCCAAGAGGGGGGGACCGGAGAAAAACTGTTTTTT. It is translated as CASSQEGGTGEKLFF.

The rearrangement links TRBV9 to TRBJ2-3; D gene uncertain. The CDR3 sequence is 14 residues long. The V and J ends lost 0 bases and 0 bases respectively, with 5 bases between them. Germline CDR1 and CDR2: SGDLS and YYNGEE. CDR3 residues: CASSVGPSTDTQYF. In nucleotides, the CDR3 is TGTGCCAGCAGCGTAGGTCCAAGCACAGATACGCAGTATTTT.

This clone was observed once. The genes are TRBV18 and TRBJ1-2; TRBD1 is a possible D gene (6 bases). V was pared by 6 bases and J by 8 bases, with 13 bases between. Germline CDR1 KGHSH, CDR2 LQKENI. This CDR3 contains 12 residues. For the CDR3, the DNA is TGTGCCAGCTCCACAGGGCCCGCCGGCTACACCTTC. It specifies CASSTGPAGYTF.

The rearrangement uses TRBV7-8 and TRBJ1-2; unclear D gene. The CDR3 has 14 amino acids. V was cut by 5 bases and J by 3 bases, with 13 bases left in between. Germline V gene data show CDR1 as SGHVS and CDR2 as FQNEAQ. The CDR3 bases are TGTGCCAGCAGCCCTCAGGTGGTGGACTATGGCTACACCTTC. Its protein is CASSPQVVDYGYTF.

In this sample, this clone turned up many times. The chain has TRBV18 and TRBJ2-7, with D possibly TRBD1 on 5 matching bases. The CDR3 is 15 amino acids. V was pared by 6 bases and J by 6 bases, with 21 bases between. In germline, CDR1 is KGHSH, CDR2 LQKENI. The CDR3 spells CASSSTQGGLGEQYV. CDR3 DNA: TGTGCCAGCTCTTCCACCCAGGGTGGGCTGGGCGAGCAGTACGTC.

The gene calls are TRBV19 and TRBJ1-2; a possible D gene is TRBD1 (5 bases). This CDR3 has 14 residues. Trimming pared 5 bases from V and 6 bases from J, leaving 16 bases between. CDR1 LNHDA and CDR2 SQIVND come from the germline V gene (reference sequence). The CDR3, as DNA: TGTGCCAGTAGTTATCAAACAGGCCCGCATGGCTACACCTTC. The encoded protein is CASSYQTGPHGYTF.

This clone was seen more than once but under ten times. Other DNA sequences from this sample encode an identical CDR3 as well. The chain has TRBV9 and TRBJ1-5; D gene ambiguous. The V gene lost 0 bases and the J gene lost 4 bases, with 5 bases spanning the gap. Germline CDR1 is SGDLS and CDR2 is YYNGEE. The CDR3 has 13 amino acids. The CDR3 nucleotides are TGTGCCAGCAGCGTAGCCCCGAATCAGCCCCAGCATTTT. It translates to CASSVAPNQPQHF.

The chain combines TRBV7-8 with TRBJ1-2, with D possibly matching TRBD1 (5 bases). V lost 1 base, J lost 5 bases, and 11 bases lay in between. Germline CDR1 SGHVS, CDR2 FQNEAQ. The CDR3 length is 14 residues. CDR3 nucleotides: TGTGCCAGCAGCTTAGGGACGACAGCTTATGGCTACACCTTC. The encoded protein is CASSLGTTAYGYTF.

The V call is TRBV2, the J call TRBJ1-5; TRBD1 might be the D (6 bases). Between the trimmed V and J ends, which lost 6 bases and 6 bases, there was a span of 12 bases. The CDR3 length is 13 residues. Germline lookup yields CDR1 SNHLY and CDR2 FYNNEI. CDR3 sequence (DNA): TGTGCCAGCAGAGGGGGGGGCGGTCAGCCCCAGCATTTT. This sequence encodes CASRGGGGQPQHF.

The chain couples TRBV12-5 to TRBJ2-2; 7 bases are shared with TRBD2. This CDR3 has 15 amino acids. Trimming took 4 bases from V and 2 from J; bases not matched to a gene: 4. Germline assignment: CDR1 LGHNT and CDR2 FRNRAP. The CDR3 nucleotides read TGTGCTAGTGGTTCGGGAGGCCTTAACACCGGGGAGCTGTTTTTT. Protein: CASGSGGLNTGELFF. The full variable domain, with the rest looked up from reference TRBV12-5 and TRBJ2-2, is DARVTQTPRHKVTEMGQEVTMRCQPILGHNTVFWYRQTMMQGLELLAYFRNRAPLDDSGMPKDRFSAEMPDATLATLKIQPSEPRDSAVYFCASGSGGLNTGELFFGEGSRLTVL.

The chain joins TRBV28 to TRBJ1-2, with a possible D match to TRBD1 (5 bases). The V end lost 6 bases, the J end lost 4 bases, and 9 bases lay between the germline ends. The CDR3 is 12 amino acids. In germline, CDR1 is MDHEN, CDR2 SYDVKM. The CDR3 here is CASSLGVYGYTF. The CDR3 DNA is TGTGCCAGCAGCCTAGGGGTCTATGGCTACACCTTC.

This chain joins TRBV7-2 and TRBJ2-7; 9 bases agree with TRBD2. The CDR3 length is 15 residues. The V gene's germline CDR1 is SGHTA and CDR2 FQGNSA. The junction had 3 bases not matched to a gene; V was cut back by 1 base and J by 2 bases. CDR3 sequence reads: CASSLDLAGPYEQYV. In DNA form, the CDR3 reads TGTGCCAGCAGCTTAGACCTAGCGGGGCCCTACGAGCAGTACGTC.

This chain connects TRBV28 to TRBJ2-7; no firm D call. Per germline, CDR1 MDHEN and CDR2 SYDVKM. Deletions cut 1 base from V and 2 bases from J, with 6 bases between. The CDR3 consists of 13 residues. DNA of the CDR3: TGTGCCAGCAGTTTATCCCGGGCCTACGAGCAGTACGTC. This gives the protein CASSLSRAYEQYV.

The chain combines TRBV7-6 with TRBJ1-4; no clear D. The CDR3 consists of 11 residues. The V gene's germline CDR1 is SGHVS and CDR2 FNYEAQ. Trimming pared 5 bases from V and 8 bases from J, leaving 6 bases between. The CDR3 DNA follows: TGTGCCAGCAGCGCGCAAGAAAAACTGTTTTTT. Protein sequence: CASSAQEKLFF.

Comments on this clone: Other DNA sequences of this sample code for an identical CDR3. This sequence joins TRBV3-1 (or the pseudogene TRBV3-2) and TRBJ1-2; 7 nucleotides match TRBD1. Germline-derived CDR1 and CDR2 are LGHDT and YNNKEL (reference sequence). The CDR3 is made up of 13 amino acids. V lost 6 bases, J lost 4 bases, and 5 bases stayed unmatched. Here the CDR3 reads CASSTGTAYGYTF. The CDR3 DNA reads TGTGCCAGCAGTACCGGGACAGCCTATGGCTACACCTTC.

The CDR3 here is CASSPGTGVSGANVLTF. The CDR3 DNA reads TGTGCCAGCAGTCCCGGGACAGGGGTCTCTGGGGCCAACGTCCTGACTTTC. J is TRBJ2-6 and V is TRBV25-1; 10 bases line up with TRBD1. With V trimmed by 5 bases and J by 0 bases, 4 bases remained unmatched. CDR3 size: 17 residues. CDR1 and CDR2 (germline): MGHDK, SYGVNS.

The chain carries TRBV27 and TRBJ1-2; 7 bases align to TRBD1. Germline CDR1 reads MNHEY; CDR2 reads SMNVEV (reference sequence). The trim removed 5 bases at V and 8 bases at J, leaving 8 bases unmatched. This CDR3 is 13 amino acids long. The CDR3 bases are TGTGCCAGCAGTCAACAGGGGACTGGGGGCTACACCTTC. It encodes CASSQQGTGGYTF.

In regard to this clone: In the same sample, other DNA sequences code for this CDR3. This chain joins TRBV12-3 or TRBV12-4 and TRBJ1-2, with unresolved D. V was pared by 3 bases and J by 5 bases, with 10 bases between. The CDR3 totals 13 residues. The CDR3 is CASSFGRRYGYTF. The CDR3 nucleotides read TGTGCCAGCAGTTTCGGCCGGCGGTATGGCTACACCTTC.

This chain joins TRBV4-1 and TRBJ1-1; D possibly corresponds to TRBD1 (5 bases). CDR3 length equals 15 residues. The ends were cut back, 0 bases at V and 4 bases at J, with 12 bases in the middle. Germline assignment: CDR1 MGHRA and CDR2 YSYEKL. The CDR3 DNA reads as TGCGCCAGCAGCCAAGAGACAGCAAGTTTCACTGAAGCTTTCTTT. Translating gives CASSQETASFTEAFF.

The V and J genes are TRBV3-1 (or the pseudogene TRBV3-2) and TRBJ2-4, with TRBD2 matching over 12 bases. V lost 4 bases, J lost 8 bases, and 12 bases stayed unmatched. Germline CDR1 LGHDT, CDR2 YNNKEL (reference sequence). The CDR3 totals 17 residues. DNA of the CDR3: TGTGCCAGCAGCCCCTACCTAGCGGGAGGGATCGACGACATTCAGTACTTC. Protein sequence: CASSPYLAGGIDDIQYF.